What follows are 28 T cell receptor beta chains derived from one specimen sequenced in a study of T cell responses to AZD1222 COVID-19 vaccine. Sequenced by immunoSEQ multiplex PCR; TCRdb stores in-frame clones only, minus some. The table records about 120,000 clones, more than 75% of them present only once. The sequencing here drew on peripheral blood, taken on day 0 of AZD1222 vaccination. The source of these receptors is an adult in good health.

The gene calls are TRBV12-3 or TRBV12-4 and TRBJ2-7; D is unclear. V lost 4 bases and J lost 5, with 9 bases in between. The CDR3 length is 12 residues. The CDR3 coding sequence is TGTGCCAGCAGTTCGCTGGTCGACGAGCAGTACTTC. Amino acids: CASSSLVDEQYF.

The chain links TRBV12-5 to TRBJ2-5; no reliable D call. The V end was cut by 4 bases, the J end by 10 bases, with 10 bases between. This CDR3 spans 11 amino acids. The germline V gene has CDR1 LGHNT and CDR2 FRNRAP. CDR3: CASGSPTGQYF. The DNA of the CDR3 is TGTGCTAGTGGTTCGCCCACGGGCCAGTACTTC.

This chain uses TRBV29-1 with TRBJ1-5; D uncertain. The CDR3 extends over 14 amino acids. Germline V CDR1 and CDR2: SQVTM, ANQGSEA. V dropped 6 bases and J dropped 4 bases, with 16 bases sitting between them. CDR3 nucleotide sequence: TGCAGCGTAGTTAAGGGAGATCCTAATCAGCCCCAGCATTTT. This encodes CSVVKGDPNQPQHF. The full variable domain, rest sourced from reference TRBV29-1 and TRBJ1-5, is SAVISQKPSRDICQRGTSLTIQCQVDSQVTMMFWYRQQPGQSLTLIATANQGSEATYESGFVIDKFPISRPNLTFSTLTVSNMSPEDSSIYLCSVVKGDPNQPQHFGDGTRLSIL.

The J gene is TRBJ2-1, the V gene TRBV11-3; 11 nucleotides match TRBD2. The CDR3 has 17 residues. The J segment lost 6 bases and the V segment lost 1 base, leaving 8 bases of the junction unmatched. Germline V gene data show CDR1 as SGHNT and CDR2 as YENEEA. As DNA, the CDR3 is TGTGCCAGCAGCTTAGGGAGAGGGCTAGCGGGGGGCAATGAGCAGTTCTTC. This gives the protein CASSLGRGLAGGNEQFF.

The V and J genes are TRBV19 and TRBJ2-3; 8 nucleotides agree with TRBD1. The germline CDR1 and CDR2 sequences are LNHDA and SQIVND (reference sequence). J was trimmed by 0 bases and V by 6 bases; bases with no gene match: 5. This CDR3 has 15 amino acids. This CDR3 reads CASRRTGPSTDTQYF. CDR3 nucleotide sequence: TGTGCCAGTAGGAGGACAGGGCCTAGCACAGATACGCAGTATTTT.

CDR3 in amino acids: CASSSQRGRGLGANVLTF. DNA of the CDR3: TGTGCCAGCAGCTCCCAAAGGGGCAGGGGGCTTGGGGCCAACGTCCTGACTTTC. This chain links TRBV7-3 with TRBJ2-6, with 8 positions matching TRBD1. Trimming at V came to 4 bases and at J to 3 bases, leaving 11 bases not matched to a gene. The CDR3 contains 18 residues. Germline-derived CDR1 and CDR2 are SGHTA and FQGTGA.

This clone was observed once. J is TRBJ2-3 and V is TRBV9; 10 bases map to TRBD2. This CDR3 region has 16 residues. Trimming cost V 0 bases and J 2 bases; bases outside gene matches: 3. CDR1 is SGDLS, CDR2 YYNGEE, per germline. In nucleotides, the CDR3 is TGTGCCAGCAGCGTAGGGACTAGCGGCTTCACAGATACGCAGTATTTT. Amino acid sequence: CASSVGTSGFTDTQYF.

The genes are TRBV2 and TRBJ2-1, with TRBD2 matching over 8 bases. V trimming: 8 bases; J trimming: 8 bases; junction bases outside the gene matches: 14. The CDR3 sequence is 15 residues long. CDR1 is SNHLY, CDR2 FYNNEI, per germline. The CDR3 loop reads CASGPGTSSYDEQFF. CDR3 nucleotides: TGTGCCAGCGGCCCCGGGACTAGTAGTTACGATGAGCAGTTCTTC.

This clone was counted between two and nine times. This chain connects TRBV27 to TRBJ1-3, with D unclear. The CDR3 runs 17 residues. Trimming cost V 5 bases and J 1 base, with 18 bases left between them. Germline CDR1 reads MNHEY; CDR2 reads SMNVEV (reference sequence). The CDR3 DNA follows: TGTGCCAGCAGTCCCCTAGCACCCCTGGCGTCTGGAAACACCATATATTTT. Translation gives CASSPLAPLASGNTIYF.

This clone was detected only once. This chain connects TRBV9 to TRBJ2-1; 10 bases align to TRBD2. Trimming cost V 3 bases and J 3 bases; bases outside gene matches: 0. Germline V CDR1 and CDR2: SGDLS, YYNGEE. The CDR3 extends over 14 amino acids. CDR3 loop: CASSERGGYNEQFF. In nucleotides, the CDR3 is TGTGCCAGCAGCGAGCGGGGGGGCTACAATGAGCAGTTCTTC.

CDR3 nucleotide sequence: TGTGCCAGTCGATGGACAGGGAACTCACCCCTCCACTTT. As protein: CASRWTGNSPLHF. The chain combines TRBV19 with TRBJ1-6, with 8 bases identical to TRBD1. V trimming: 8 bases; J trimming: 10 bases; junction bases outside the gene matches: 7. Looked up from germline, CDR1 is LNHDA and CDR2 is SQIVND (reference sequence). The CDR3 sequence is 13 residues long.

Only one count was recorded for this clone. This chain uses TRBV19 with TRBJ1-3; no reliable D call. V was clipped by 7 bases and J by 3 bases, with 16 bases between them. The CDR3 covers 15 residues. Looked up from germline, CDR1 is LNHDA and CDR2 is SQIVND (reference sequence). The CDR3 loop is CASTEGNLDGNTIYF. The DNA for the CDR3 is TGTGCCAGTACGGAGGGTAACCTGGATGGAAACACCATATATTTT.

V usage is TRBV27 and J usage is TRBJ1-2; D unclear. Trimming stripped 2 bases from V and 8 bases from J, with 12 bases between. Germline V gives CDR1 MNHEY, CDR2 SMNVEV (reference sequence). This CDR3 is built from 13 residues. In DNA form, the CDR3 reads TGTGCCAGCAGTTTAAGCGGTTTTCGGGGCTACACCTTC. Residues: CASSLSGFRGYTF.

This sequence joins TRBV24-1 and TRBJ1-2; TRBD1 might be the D (6 bases). CDR1 and CDR2 from the germline V gene are KGHDR and SFDVKD. The V gene lost 4 bases and the J gene lost 2 bases, with 10 bases spanning the gap. The CDR3 is made up of 14 amino acids. In DNA, the CDR3 is TGTGCCACCAGTGACCACGGACAGAACTATGGCTACACCTTC. Translating gives CATSDHGQNYGYTF.

J is TRBJ1-1 and V is TRBV4-1; D gene uncertain. Germline-derived CDR1 and CDR2 are MGHRA and YSYEKL. Trimming took off 0 bases at V and 3 bases at J, with 14 bases between the two ends. The CDR3 runs 16 residues. This CDR3 is CASSQDWAGTDTEAFF. CDR3 DNA: TGCGCCAGCAGCCAAGATTGGGCAGGAACGGACACTGAAGCTTTCTTT.

This clone was found a few times. The chain joins TRBV18 to TRBJ1-6, with 11 bases identical to TRBD1. The CDR3 has 18 residues. Per germline, CDR1 KGHSH and CDR2 LQKENI. Trimming cost V 6 bases and J 6 bases; bases outside gene matches: 13. The CDR3 protein is CASSTVGQGAFGNSPLHF. The CDR3, as DNA: TGTGCCAGCTCCACTGTCGGACAGGGGGCTTTTGGTAATTCACCCCTCCACTTT.

The CDR3 DNA reads TGCGCCAGCAGTGAGTTGGTAGCGGGGGGTACGCAGTATTTT. Protein product: CASSELVAGGTQYF. J is TRBJ2-3 and V is TRBV10-1; 10 bases map to TRBD2. The germline V gene has CDR1 WNHNN and CDR2 SYGVQD (reference sequence). The length of the CDR3 is 14 residues. Unmatched junction bases numbered 3, after V lost 1 base and J lost 8 bases.

This CDR3 is CASSGQGHYGYTF. The CDR3 coding sequence is TGTGCCAGCTCGGGACAGGGCCACTATGGCTACACCTTC. The chain couples TRBV2 to TRBJ1-2; 9 nucleotides align to TRBD1. This CDR3 comprises 13 residues. Trimming cost V 8 bases and J 3 bases; bases outside gene matches: 4. Germline CDR1 and CDR2: SNHLY and FYNNEI.

This clone was counted once. The rearrangement links TRBV4-1 to TRBJ1-4; tentative D call: TRBD1 (6 bases). The ends were cut back, 8 bases at V and 7 bases at J, with 23 bases in the middle. The CDR3 contains 16 residues. The germline V gene encodes CDR1 MGHRA and CDR2 YSYEKL. The CDR3 loop is CASGGENTGWGEKLFF. The CDR3 DNA sequence: TGCGCCAGCGGGGGGGAGAATACAGGGTGGGGTGAAAAACTGTTTTTT.

J is TRBJ1-5 and V is TRBV27; perhaps TRBD1 as D (5 bases). The CDR3 loop spans 14 amino acids. Germline lookup yields CDR1 MNHEY and CDR2 SMNVEV (reference sequence). Trimming shortened V by 9 bases and J by 5 bases, and 17 bases separated the two germline ends. The CDR3 spells CASRGRGRYQPQHF. The CDR3 DNA reads TGTGCCAGTCGGGGACGGGGCAGGTATCAGCCCCAGCATTTT.

This rearrangement joins TRBV6-1 to TRBJ2-5; 8 bases match TRBD2. Germline trimming cut 2 bases from V and 5 bases from J; bases unmatched to any gene: 4. There are 14 residues in the CDR3. The germline CDR1 and CDR2 sequences are MNHNS and SASEGT. CDR3 protein: CASSESGGGETQYF. CDR3 DNA sequence: TGTGCCAGCAGTGAAAGCGGGGGCGGGGAGACCCAGTACTTC.

This clone appeared a single time. The chain employs TRBV5-1 and TRBJ1-1, with 7 bases aligning to TRBD1. V lost 8 bases and J lost 3; bases outside the gene matches: 7. The CDR3 consists of 13 residues. The germline V gene has CDR1 SGHRS and CDR2 YFSETQ. The CDR3 sequence is CASSRGLDTEAFF. CDR3 bases: TGCGCCAGTTCTAGGGGGCTCGACACTGAAGCTTTCTTT.

This clone was picked up a small number of times. This chain joins TRBV11-1 and TRBJ2-2; 9 nucleotides match TRBD2. CDR1 and CDR2 from the germline V gene are SGHAT and FQDESV (reference sequence). V shed 6 bases, J shed 4 bases, and the junction held 6 bases outside the gene matches. This CDR3 region has 15 residues. The CDR3 region has the DNA TGTGCCAGCAGGGTAGCGGGGGCCCCCACCGGGGAGCTGTTTTTT. As protein: CASRVAGAPTGELFF.

The rearrangement links TRBV15 to TRBJ2-1, with D possibly matching TRBD1 (6 bases). The CDR3 loop spans 15 amino acids. Trimming pared 6 bases from V and 4 bases from J, leaving 16 bases between. The germline gives CDR1 LNHNV, CDR2 YYDKDF (reference sequence). The CDR3, as DNA: TGTGCCACCAGTCCCAGGACAGCTAATTACAATGAGCAGTTCTTC. This translates into CATSPRTANYNEQFF. Supplemented by reference TRBV15 and TRBJ2-1, the full variable domain reads DAMVIQNPRYQVTQFGKPVTLSCSQTLNHNVMYWYQQKSSQAPKLLFHYYDKDFNNEADTPDNFQSRRPNTSFCFLDIRSPGLGDTAMYLCATSPRTANYNEQFFGPGTRLTVL.

The genes are TRBV7-2 and TRBJ1-4, with 7 positions matching TRBD1. Unmatched junction bases numbered 6, after V lost 1 base and J lost 7 bases. Germline lookup yields CDR1 SGHTA and CDR2 FQGNSA. The CDR3 totals 15 residues. The CDR3 loop reads CASSLVYRGGEKLFF. The CDR3 DNA follows: TGTGCCAGCAGCTTAGTTTACAGGGGCGGTGAAAAACTGTTTTTT.

V is TRBV15 and J is TRBJ1-2; D is perhaps TRBD1 (6 bases). Germline values: CDR1 LNHNV, CDR2 YYDKDF (reference sequence). This CDR3 is built from 17 residues. V lost 2 bases and J 2 bases, leaving 18 bases between the germline ends. CDR3 sequence (DNA): TGTGCCACCAGCAGACCTACTCCGGACAGACTAAACTATGGCTACACCTTC. It translates to CATSRPTPDRLNYGYTF.

V usage is TRBV5-1 and J usage is TRBJ1-4; possible D gene TRBD1, 5 bases. The V end lost 6 bases, the J end lost 7 bases, and 13 bases lay between the germline ends. CDR1 is SGHRS, CDR2 YFSETQ, per germline. The CDR3 is 13 amino acids. The CDR3 nucleotides read TGCGCCAGCAATGGGGGAATTGGTGAAAAACTGTTTTTT. It yields the protein CASNGGIGEKLFF.

Comments on this clone: Distinct nucleotide sequences in the sample also encode this CDR3. The rearrangement joins TRBV11-2 to TRBJ2-2; tentative D call: TRBD1 (5 bases). Germline values: CDR1 SGHAT, CDR2 FQNNGV. V was shortened by 0 bases and J by 4 bases, with 9 bases between the two germline ends. CDR3 length equals 15 residues. CDR3 sequence: CASSLDGRATGELFF. In nucleotides, the CDR3 is TGTGCCAGCAGCTTAGATGGCAGGGCCACCGGGGAGCTGTTTTTT.